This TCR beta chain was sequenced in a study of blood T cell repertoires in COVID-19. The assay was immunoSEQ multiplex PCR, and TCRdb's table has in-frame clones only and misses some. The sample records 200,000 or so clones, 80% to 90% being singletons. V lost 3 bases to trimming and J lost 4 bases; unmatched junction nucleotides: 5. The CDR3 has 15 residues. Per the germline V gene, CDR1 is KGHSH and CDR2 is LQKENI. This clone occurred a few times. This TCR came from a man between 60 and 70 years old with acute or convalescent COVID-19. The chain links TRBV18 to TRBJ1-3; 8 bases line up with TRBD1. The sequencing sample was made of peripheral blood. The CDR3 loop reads CASSPSDRAGNTIYF. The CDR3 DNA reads TGTGCCAGCTCACCCTCGGACAGGGCCGGAAACACCATATATTTT.